These T cell receptor beta chains were read from a single sample in a study of OX40 agonist ivuxolimab in advanced cancers. The data were produced by immunoSEQ multiplex PCR, yet TCRdb's version contains in-frame clones alone and is incomplete. The sample includes about 42,000 clones, 86% of them seen just once. The material sequenced was CD4+ or CD8+ T cells sorted from blood, taken in a trial of the OX40 agonist ivuxolimab. All receptors come from an adult with an advanced solid tumor such as melanoma, head and neck, liver or kidney cancer. Both conserved end residues are part of each CDR3. The D gene is left open where the match is weak. Clone size, where shown, is once, few, many, or a class for clones that have expanded.

abundance: .
v_gene: TRBV7-8
j_gene: TRBJ1-5
len: 14
d_gene: .
CDR3nt: TGTGCCAGCAGCTCACTACAGGACAATCAGCCCCAGCATTTT
CDR3aa: CASSSLQDNQPQHF

abundance: .
v_gene: TRBV6-5
j_gene: TRBJ1-1
len: 15
d_gene: .
CDR3nt: TGTGCCAGCCGGAGCAGGCCAGGTCGGGACACTGAAGCTTTCTTT
CDR3aa: CASRSRPGRDTEAFF

abundance: .
v_gene: TRBV9
j_gene: TRBJ2-7
len: 14
d_gene: TRBD2
CDR3nt: TGTGCCAGCAGCGTAGGGGGAGGGACCTACGAGCAGTACTTC
CDR3aa: CASSVGGGTYEQYF

abundance: few
v_gene: TRBV4-1
j_gene: TRBJ1-1
len: 14
d_gene: .
CDR3nt: TGCGCCAGCAGCACTTCAGGGTTCGACACTGAAGCTTTCTTT
CDR3aa: CASSTSGFDTEAFF

abundance: .
v_gene: TRBV7-3
j_gene: TRBJ2-2
len: 15
d_gene: .
CDR3nt: TGTGCCAGCAGCTTATACGGGTTTAACACCGGGGAGCTGTTTTTT
CDR3aa: CASSLYGFNTGELFF

abundance: .
v_gene: TRBV7-9
j_gene: TRBJ1-1
len: 14
d_gene: .
CDR3nt: TGTGCCAGCCCCTTAAACACAGGCTCGACTGAAGCTTTCTTT
CDR3aa: CASPLNTGSTEAFF

abundance: medium-sized
v_gene: TRBV7-9
j_gene: TRBJ2-7
len: 10
d_gene: .
CDR3nt: TGTGCCAGCAGCCCGGACGAGCAGTACTTC
CDR3aa: CASSPDEQYF

abundance: few
v_gene: TRBV6-1
j_gene: TRBJ1-2
len: 15
d_gene: .
CDR3nt: TGTGCCAGCACTGAAGCAGGGATGGGGTGGTATGGCTACACCTTC
CDR3aa: CASTEAGMGWYGYTF

abundance: .
v_gene: TRBV4-2
j_gene: TRBJ2-2
len: 18
d_gene: .
CDR3nt: TGTGCCAGCAGCCAAGAAATGGGTGTGGGCAGAAGGGCCGGGGAGCTGTTTTTT
CDR3aa: CASSQEMGVGRRAGELFF

abundance: once
v_gene: TRBV28
j_gene: TRBJ2-2
len: 20
d_gene: TRBD2
CDR3nt: TGTGCCAGCAGTTTATTAGCAGGGACTACACTCTTCCCGAACACCGGGGAGCTGTTTTTT
CDR3aa: CASSLLAGTTLFPNTGELFF

abundance: .
v_gene: TRBV11-2
j_gene: TRBJ1-6
len: 15
d_gene: .
CDR3nt: TGTGCCAGCGGCCCTTCCCGGGACGGAGATTCACCCCTCCACTTT
CDR3aa: CASGPSRDGDSPLHF

abundance: .
v_gene: TRBV4-1
j_gene: TRBJ1-6
len: 17
d_gene: .
CDR3nt: TGCGCCAGCAGCCAAGCTGACCTGAGCTCCTATAATTCACCCCTCCACTTT
CDR3aa: CASSQADLSSYNSPLHF

abundance: .
v_gene: TRBV19
j_gene: TRBJ1-5
len: 13
d_gene: .
CDR3nt: TGTGCCAGTAGTATAGATCTATATGAGCCCCAGCATTTT
CDR3aa: CASSIDLYEPQHF

abundance: .
v_gene: TRBV5-1
j_gene: TRBJ2-2
len: 14
d_gene: .
CDR3nt: TGCGCCAGCAGCTTGATTCGGCTCCCCGGGGAGCTGTTTTTT
CDR3aa: CASSLIRLPGELFF

abundance: .
v_gene: TRBV9
j_gene: TRBJ2-5
len: 13
d_gene: .
CDR3nt: TGTGCCAGCAGCGACCCGAACAGGGAGACCCAGTACTTC
CDR3aa: CASSDPNRETQYF

abundance: .
v_gene: TRBV27
j_gene: TRBJ2-7
len: 15
d_gene: TRBD1
CDR3nt: TGTGCCAGCAGTTATTACGGGACAGGGCTCTACGAGCAGTACTTC
CDR3aa: CASSYYGTGLYEQYF

abundance: many
v_gene: TRBV27
j_gene: TRBJ1-5
len: 12
d_gene: .
CDR3nt: TGTTCGTCCTCCGGAGGAGATCAGCCCCAGCATTTT
CDR3aa: CSSSGGDQPQHF

abundance: .
v_gene: TRBV11-2
j_gene: TRBJ2-7
len: 12
d_gene: .
CDR3nt: TGTGCCAGCAGCTTAGGCTCCCACGAGCAGTACTTC
CDR3aa: CASSLGSHEQYF

abundance: .
v_gene: TRBV15
j_gene: TRBJ2-5
len: 16
d_gene: .
CDR3nt: TGTGCCACCAGCACCCCCGGGGCAAGGGGCGGAGAGACCCAGTACTTC
CDR3aa: CATSTPGARGGETQYF

abundance: .
v_gene: TRBV7-3
j_gene: TRBJ2-2
len: 15
d_gene: TRBD1
CDR3nt: TGTGCCAGCAGCTTAACCCCACAGGGGACCGGGGAGCTGTTTTTT
CDR3aa: CASSLTPQGTGELFF

abundance: few
v_gene: TRBV6-5
j_gene: TRBJ2-2
len: 13
d_gene: .
CDR3nt: TGTGCCAGCAGTTACTCGAACACCGGGGAGCTGTTTTTT
CDR3aa: CASSYSNTGELFF